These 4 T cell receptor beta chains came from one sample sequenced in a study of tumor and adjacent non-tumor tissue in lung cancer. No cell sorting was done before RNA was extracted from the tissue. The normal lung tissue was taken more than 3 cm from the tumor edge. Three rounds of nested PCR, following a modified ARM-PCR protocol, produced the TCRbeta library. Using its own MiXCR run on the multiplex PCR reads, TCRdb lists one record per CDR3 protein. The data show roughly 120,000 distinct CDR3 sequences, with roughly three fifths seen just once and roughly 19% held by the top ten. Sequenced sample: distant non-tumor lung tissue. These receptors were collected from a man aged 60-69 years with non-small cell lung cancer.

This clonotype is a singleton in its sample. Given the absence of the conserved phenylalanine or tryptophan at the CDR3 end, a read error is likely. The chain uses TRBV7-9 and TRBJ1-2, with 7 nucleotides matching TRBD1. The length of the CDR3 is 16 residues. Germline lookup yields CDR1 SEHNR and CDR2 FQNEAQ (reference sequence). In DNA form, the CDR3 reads TGTGCCAGCAGCTCGGGGACAGAGTACACGAACTATGTCTACACCTAC. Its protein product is CASSSGTEYTNYVYTY.

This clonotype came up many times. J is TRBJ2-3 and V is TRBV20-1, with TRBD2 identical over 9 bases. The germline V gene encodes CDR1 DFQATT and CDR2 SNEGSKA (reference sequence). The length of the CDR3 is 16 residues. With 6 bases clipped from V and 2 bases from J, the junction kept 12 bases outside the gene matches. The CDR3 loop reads CSAIAFSGGPTDTQYF. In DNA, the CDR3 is TGCAGTGCAATAGCCTTTAGCGGGGGCCCCACAGATACGCAGTATTTT.

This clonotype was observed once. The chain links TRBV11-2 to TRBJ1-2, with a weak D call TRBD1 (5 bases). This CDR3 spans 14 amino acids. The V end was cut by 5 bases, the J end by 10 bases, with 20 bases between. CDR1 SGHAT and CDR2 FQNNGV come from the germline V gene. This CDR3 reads CASSAGTGVGVYTF. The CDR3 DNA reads TGTGCCAGCAGCGCAGGTACGGGGGTCGGTGTCTACACCTTC.

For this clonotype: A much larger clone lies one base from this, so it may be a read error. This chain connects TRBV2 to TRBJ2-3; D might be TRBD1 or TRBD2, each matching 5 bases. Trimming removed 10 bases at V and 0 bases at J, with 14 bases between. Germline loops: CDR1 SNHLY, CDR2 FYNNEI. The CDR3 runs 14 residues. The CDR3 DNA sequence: TGTGCCACATGGGACCCCGCTAGCACAGATACGCAGTATTTT. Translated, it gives CATWDPASTDTQYF.